This T cell receptor beta chain was found in a study of T cell repertoires in cytomegalovirus infection (dated by TCRdb to the late 2010s). Notes on the research overall: Recently identified HLA-C-restricted CMV epitopes, whose presentation resists viral immunomodulation, were targeted by peptide stimulations together with well-studied HLA-B-restricted epitopes. Because public TCR beta signatures pointed to carriage of CMV infection together with the matching HLA type, the HLA type of each donor mattered for the analysis. Beyond this particular receptor, the publication reports: In the ex vivo response, HLA-C-restricted CMV-specific TCR beta clonotypes were dominant, and in two of eight donors the single most frequent clonotype came from this HLA-C-restricted group. In both this cohort and an independent roughly 360-donor cohort, the cumulative frequency of public TCR beta family members distinguished carriers of CMV infection plus the relevant HLA type.

The sample's treatment or condition label, in plain terms: in vitro stimulation with specific CMV peptide epitopes to enrich CMV-specific T cells. V has 3 bases trimmed and J has 1 base trimmed; junction bases matching no gene number 4. The CDR3 numbers 16 residues from cysteine through phenylalanine. The kept DNA is CDR3 alone, 48 bases in frame from the first base. Taken from the germline V gene (reference sequence), the CDR1 and CDR2 loops are SGHNT and YYREEE. Remarks on this clonotype: This receptor's antigen is unknown. Base qualities are missing; no much larger clone stands one base away.

Sequencing instrument: Illumina HiSeq 1500. In-frame beta chains were kept once TCRdb had trimmed the public reads at Q25 with fastp and called clones with MiXCR. CDR3 protein sequences are deduplicated, and each keeps its most common genes and DNA. The sample table shows about 900,000 distinct CDR3 sequences, and roughly 31% are seen once. More than 13% of the sample comes from the top ten. This chain joins TRBV5-4 to TRBJ2-4, with 10 central nucleotides matching TRBD1. Here the sequenced sample was cultured CD8+ T cells from PBMCs, taken from culture after CMV antigen stimulation. This TCR derives from a human donor in good health (CMV status not recorded). Some clones in this sample may be carry-over from other donors' samples. The CDR3 reads as follows: CASSSRQGAAKNIQYF. The DNA reads TGTGCCAGCAGCTCCCGACAGGGGGCTGCCAAAAACATTCAGTACTTC.